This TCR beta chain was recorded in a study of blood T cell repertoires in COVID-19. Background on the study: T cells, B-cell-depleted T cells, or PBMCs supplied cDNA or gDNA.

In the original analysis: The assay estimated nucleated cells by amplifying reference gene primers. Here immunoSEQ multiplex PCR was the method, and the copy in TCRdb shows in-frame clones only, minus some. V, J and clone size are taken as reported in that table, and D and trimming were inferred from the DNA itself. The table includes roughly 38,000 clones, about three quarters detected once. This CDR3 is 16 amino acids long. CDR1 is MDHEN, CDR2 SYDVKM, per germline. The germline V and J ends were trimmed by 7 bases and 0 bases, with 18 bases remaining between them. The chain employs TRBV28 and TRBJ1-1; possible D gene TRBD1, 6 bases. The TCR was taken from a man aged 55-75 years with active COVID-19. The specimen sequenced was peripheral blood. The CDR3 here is CASKVWERGMNTEAFF. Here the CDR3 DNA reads TGTGCCAGCAAGGTTTGGGAGAGGGGGATGAACACTGAAGCTTTCTTT.